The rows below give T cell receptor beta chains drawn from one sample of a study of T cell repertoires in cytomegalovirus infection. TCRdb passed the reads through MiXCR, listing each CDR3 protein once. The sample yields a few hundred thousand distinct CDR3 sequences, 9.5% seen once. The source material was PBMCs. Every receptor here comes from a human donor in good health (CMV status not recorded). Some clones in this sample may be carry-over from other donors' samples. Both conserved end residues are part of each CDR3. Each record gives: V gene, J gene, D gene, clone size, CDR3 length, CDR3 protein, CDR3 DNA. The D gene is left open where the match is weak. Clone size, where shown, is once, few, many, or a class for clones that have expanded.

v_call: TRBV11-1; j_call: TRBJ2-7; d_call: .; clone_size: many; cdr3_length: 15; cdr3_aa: CASSSRGRTAYEQYF; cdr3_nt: TGTGCCAGCAGCTCACGAGGCAGGACAGCCTACGAGCAGTACTTC
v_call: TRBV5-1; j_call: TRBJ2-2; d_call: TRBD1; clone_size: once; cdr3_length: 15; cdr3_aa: CASSRGQEFIGELFF; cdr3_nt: TGCGCCAGCAGCCGGGGACAGGAGTTCATCGGGGAGCTGTTTTTT
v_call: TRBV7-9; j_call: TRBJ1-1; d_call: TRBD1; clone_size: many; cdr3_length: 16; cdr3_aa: CASSFRDRIMNTEAFF; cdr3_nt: TGTGCCAGCAGCTTCCGGGACAGGATCATGAACACTGAAGCTTTCTTT
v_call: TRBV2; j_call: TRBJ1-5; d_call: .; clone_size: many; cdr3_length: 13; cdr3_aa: CASSGEDNQPQHF; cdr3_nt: TGTGCCAGCAGTGGGGAGGACAATCAGCCCCAGCATTTT
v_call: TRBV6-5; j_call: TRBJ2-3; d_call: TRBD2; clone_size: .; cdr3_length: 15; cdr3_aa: CASSAGTSGINTQYF; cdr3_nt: TGTGCCAGCAGCGCCGGGACTAGCGGGATAAATACGCAGTATTTT
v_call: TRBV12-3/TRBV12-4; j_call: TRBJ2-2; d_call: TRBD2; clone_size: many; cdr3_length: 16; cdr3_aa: CASSFKLAGDTGELFF; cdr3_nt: TGTGCCAGCAGTTTCAAACTAGCGGGGGACACCGGGGAGCTGTTTTTT
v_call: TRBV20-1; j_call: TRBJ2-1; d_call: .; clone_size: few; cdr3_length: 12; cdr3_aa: CSAGPTSNEQFF; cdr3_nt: TGCAGTGCTGGCCCGACTAGCAATGAGCAGTTCTTC
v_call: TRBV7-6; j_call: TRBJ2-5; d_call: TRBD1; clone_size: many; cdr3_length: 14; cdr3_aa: CASSSQGFKETQYF; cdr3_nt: TGTGCCAGCAGCTCACAGGGGTTTAAAGAGACCCAGTACTTC
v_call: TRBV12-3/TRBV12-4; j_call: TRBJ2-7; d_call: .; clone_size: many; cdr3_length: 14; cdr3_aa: CASSLVSSSREQYF; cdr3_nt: TGTGCCAGCAGTTTAGTGAGCTCCTCTCGGGAGCAGTACTTC
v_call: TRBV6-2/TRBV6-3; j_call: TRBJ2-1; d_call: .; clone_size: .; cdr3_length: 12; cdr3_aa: CASSLSRTQQFF; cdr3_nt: TGTGCCAGCAGTTTGTCTAGGACACAGCAGTTCTTC
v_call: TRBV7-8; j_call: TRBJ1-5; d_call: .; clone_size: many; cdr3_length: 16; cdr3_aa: CASSLLEEWGNQPQHF; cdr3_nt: TGTGCCAGCAGCTTATTGGAGGAGTGGGGAAATCAGCCCCAGCATTTT
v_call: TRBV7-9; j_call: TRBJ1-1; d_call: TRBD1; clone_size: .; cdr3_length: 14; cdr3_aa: CASSLIRGQTEAFF; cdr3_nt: TGTGCCAGCAGCTTGATCAGGGGGCAAACTGAAGCTTTCTTT
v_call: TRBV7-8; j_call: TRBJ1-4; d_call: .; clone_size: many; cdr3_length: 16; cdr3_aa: CASSLFGDNYNEKLFF; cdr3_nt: TGTGCCAGCAGCTTATTCGGGGATAACTATAATGAAAAACTGTTTTTT
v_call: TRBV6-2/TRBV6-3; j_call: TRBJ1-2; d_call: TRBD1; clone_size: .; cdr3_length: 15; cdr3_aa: CASTSTGTGGRGYTF; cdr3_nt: TGTGCCAGCACCTCTACTGGGACAGGGGGAAGAGGCTACACCTTC
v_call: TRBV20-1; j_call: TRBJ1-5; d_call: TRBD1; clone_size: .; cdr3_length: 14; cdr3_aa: CSAARTGSNQPQHF; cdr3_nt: TGCAGTGCTGCGAGGACAGGTAGCAATCAGCCCCAGCATTTT
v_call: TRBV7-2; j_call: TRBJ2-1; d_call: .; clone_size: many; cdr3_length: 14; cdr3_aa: CASSLLNDHNEQFF; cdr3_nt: TGTGCCAGCAGCTTATTGAATGACCACAATGAGCAGTTCTTC
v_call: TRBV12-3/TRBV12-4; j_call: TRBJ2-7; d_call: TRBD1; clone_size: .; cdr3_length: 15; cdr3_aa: CASSLSQGGVDEQYF; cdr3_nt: TGTGCCAGCAGTTTATCACAAGGGGGCGTCGACGAGCAGTACTTC
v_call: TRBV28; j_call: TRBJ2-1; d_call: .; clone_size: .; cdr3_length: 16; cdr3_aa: CASSFLSDGWYNEQFF; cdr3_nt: TGTGCCAGCAGTTTCCTTAGCGACGGTTGGTACAATGAGCAGTTCTTC
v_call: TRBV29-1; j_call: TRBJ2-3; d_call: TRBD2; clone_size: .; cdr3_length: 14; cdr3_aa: CSVADTGGADTQYF; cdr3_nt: TGCAGCGTTGCTGACACCGGGGGGGCAGATACGCAGTATTTT
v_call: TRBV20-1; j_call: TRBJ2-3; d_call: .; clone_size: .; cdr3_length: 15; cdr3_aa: CSAPQGGLVLDTQYF; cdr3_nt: TGCAGTGCTCCCCAGGGGGGACTAGTTCTAGATACGCAGTATTTT
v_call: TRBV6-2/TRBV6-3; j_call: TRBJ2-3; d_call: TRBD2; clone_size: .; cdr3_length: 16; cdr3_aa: CASSYPAGLAGGTQYF; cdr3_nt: TGTGCCAGCAGTTACCCCGCTGGACTAGCGGGGGGTACGCAGTATTTT
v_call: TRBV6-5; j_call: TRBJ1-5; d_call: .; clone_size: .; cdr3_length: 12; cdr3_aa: CASSGQNQPQHF; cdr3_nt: TGTGCCAGCAGTGGACAGAATCAGCCCCAGCATTTT
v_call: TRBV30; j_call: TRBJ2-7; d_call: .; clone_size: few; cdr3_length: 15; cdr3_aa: CAWSPVRRRGYEQYF; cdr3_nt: TGTGCCTGGAGTCCAGTCAGACGGAGGGGCTACGAGCAGTACTTC
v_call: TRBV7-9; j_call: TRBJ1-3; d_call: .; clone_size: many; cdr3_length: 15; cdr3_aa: CASSLVQSSGNTIYF; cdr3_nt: TGTGCCAGCAGCTTAGTACAGAGCTCTGGAAACACCATATATTTT
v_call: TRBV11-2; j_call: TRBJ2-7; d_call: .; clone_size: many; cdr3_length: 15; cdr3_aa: CASSLDAGKTYEQYF; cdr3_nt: TGTGCCAGCAGCTTAGATGCAGGTAAAACCTACGAGCAGTACTTC
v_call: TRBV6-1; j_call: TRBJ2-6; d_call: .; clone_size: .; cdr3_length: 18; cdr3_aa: CASSELPGGVSGANVLTF; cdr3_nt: TGTGCCAGCAGTGAACTCCCAGGCGGTGTCTCTGGGGCCAACGTCCTGACTTTC
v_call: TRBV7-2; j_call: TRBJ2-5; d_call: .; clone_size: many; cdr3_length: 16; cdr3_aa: CASSLEIQSHGETQYF; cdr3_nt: TGTGCCAGCAGCTTAGAGATCCAATCCCACGGTGAGACCCAGTACTTC
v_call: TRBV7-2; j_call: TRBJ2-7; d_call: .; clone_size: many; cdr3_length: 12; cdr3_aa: CASSLYSYEQYF; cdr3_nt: TGTGCCAGCAGTCTGTACTCCTACGAGCAGTACTTC
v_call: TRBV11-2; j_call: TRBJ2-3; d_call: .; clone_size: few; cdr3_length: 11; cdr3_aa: CASFWGDTQYF; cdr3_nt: TGTGCCAGCTTCTGGGGGGATACGCAGTATTTT
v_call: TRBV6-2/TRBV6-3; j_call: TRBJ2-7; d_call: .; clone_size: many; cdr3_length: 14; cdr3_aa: CASSQLASMGEQYF; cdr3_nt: TGTGCCAGCAGTCAACTAGCTTCTATGGGCGAGCAGTACTTC
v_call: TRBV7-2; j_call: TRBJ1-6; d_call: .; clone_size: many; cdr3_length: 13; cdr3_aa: CASSPGGQSPLHF; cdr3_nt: TGTGCCAGCAGCCCGGGCGGCCAATCACCCCTCCACTTT
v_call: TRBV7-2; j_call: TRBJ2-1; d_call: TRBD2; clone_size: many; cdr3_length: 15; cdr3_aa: CASSLKREGLDEQFF; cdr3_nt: TGTGCCAGCAGCTTAAAGCGGGAGGGCCTTGATGAGCAGTTCTTC
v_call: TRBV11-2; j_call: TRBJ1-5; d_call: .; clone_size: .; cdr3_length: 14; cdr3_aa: CASSSGPPNQPQHF; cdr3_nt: TGTGCCAGCAGCTCCGGACCGCCCAATCAGCCCCAGCATTTT
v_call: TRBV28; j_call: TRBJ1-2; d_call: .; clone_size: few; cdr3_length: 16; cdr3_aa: CASKIDGTALNYGYTF; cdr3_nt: TGTGCCAGCAAAATAGACGGGACCGCTCTCAACTATGGCTACACCTTC
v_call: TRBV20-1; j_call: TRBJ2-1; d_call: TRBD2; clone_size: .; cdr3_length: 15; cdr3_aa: CSAWGGTSGLSEQFF; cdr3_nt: TGCAGTGCTTGGGGGGGGACTAGCGGTTTAAGTGAGCAGTTCTTC
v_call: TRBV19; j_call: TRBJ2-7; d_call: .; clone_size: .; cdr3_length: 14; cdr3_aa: CASSDGQWKYEQYF; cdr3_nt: TGTGCCAGTAGTGACGGACAGTGGAAATACGAGCAGTACTTC
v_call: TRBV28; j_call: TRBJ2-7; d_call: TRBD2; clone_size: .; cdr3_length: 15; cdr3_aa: CASSLWSGSPLEQYF; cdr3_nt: TGTGCCAGCAGTTTATGGAGCGGGAGCCCCCTGGAGCAGTACTTC
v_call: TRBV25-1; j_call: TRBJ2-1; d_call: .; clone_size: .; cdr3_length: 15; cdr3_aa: CASSPRDTYYNEQFF; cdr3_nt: TGTGCCAGCAGCCCCCGGGACACCTACTACAATGAGCAGTTCTTC
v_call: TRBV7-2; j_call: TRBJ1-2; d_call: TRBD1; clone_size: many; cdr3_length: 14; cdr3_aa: CASSLGDRSYGYTF; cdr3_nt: TGTGCCAGCAGCTTAGGGGACAGGAGCTATGGCTACACCTTC
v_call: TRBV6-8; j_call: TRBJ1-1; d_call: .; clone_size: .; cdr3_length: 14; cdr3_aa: CASSPTPMNTEAFF; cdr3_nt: TGTGCCAGCAGTCCGACACCTATGAACACTGAAGCTTTCTTT
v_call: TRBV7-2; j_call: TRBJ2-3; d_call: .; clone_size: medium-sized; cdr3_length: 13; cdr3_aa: CASSKNAGDTQYF; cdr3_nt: TGTGCCAGCAGCAAAAACGCGGGGGATACGCAGTATTTT
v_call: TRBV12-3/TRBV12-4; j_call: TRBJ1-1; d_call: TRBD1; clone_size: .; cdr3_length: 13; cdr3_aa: CASSMSDRGTTFF; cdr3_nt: TGTGCCAGCAGTATGTCGGACAGGGGGACAACTTTCTTT
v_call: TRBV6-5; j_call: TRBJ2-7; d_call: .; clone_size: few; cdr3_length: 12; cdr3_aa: CASRPGSGEQYF; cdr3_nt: TGTGCCAGCAGGCCGGGATCAGGGGAGCAGTACTTC
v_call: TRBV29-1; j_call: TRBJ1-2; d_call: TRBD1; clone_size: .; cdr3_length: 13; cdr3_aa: CSVEKQGAGGYTF; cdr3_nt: TGCAGCGTTGAAAAACAGGGGGCAGGTGGCTACACCTTC
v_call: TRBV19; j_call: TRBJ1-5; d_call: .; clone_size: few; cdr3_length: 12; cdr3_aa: CASSIVDKPQHF; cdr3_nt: TGTGCCAGTAGTATAGTCGATAAGCCCCAGCATTTT
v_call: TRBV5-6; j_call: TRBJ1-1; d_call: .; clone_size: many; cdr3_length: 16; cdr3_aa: CASSPPGAQPNTEAFF; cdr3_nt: TGTGCCAGCAGCCCCCCCGGTGCACAACCGAACACTGAAGCTTTCTTT
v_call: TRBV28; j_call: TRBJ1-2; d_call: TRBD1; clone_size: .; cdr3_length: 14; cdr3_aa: CASSLRDRDAGYTF; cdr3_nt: TGTGCCAGCAGCCTCCGGGACAGGGATGCTGGCTACACCTTC
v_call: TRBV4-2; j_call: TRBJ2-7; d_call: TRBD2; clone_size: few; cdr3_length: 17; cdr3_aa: CASSQTLAGRLSYEQYF; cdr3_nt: TGTGCCAGCAGCCAGACACTAGCGGGGCGCCTCTCCTACGAGCAGTACTTC
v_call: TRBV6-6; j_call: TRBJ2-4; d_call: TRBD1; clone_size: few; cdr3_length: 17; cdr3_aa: CASSYGVGGGQKNIQYF; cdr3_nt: TGTGCCAGCAGTTACGGAGTAGGTGGGGGACAGAAAAACATTCAGTACTTC
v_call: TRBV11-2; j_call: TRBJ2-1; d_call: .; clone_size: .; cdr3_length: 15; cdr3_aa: CASSLEWGLTGEQFF; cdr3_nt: TGTGCCAGCAGCTTAGAGTGGGGTCTTACCGGAGAGCAGTTCTTC